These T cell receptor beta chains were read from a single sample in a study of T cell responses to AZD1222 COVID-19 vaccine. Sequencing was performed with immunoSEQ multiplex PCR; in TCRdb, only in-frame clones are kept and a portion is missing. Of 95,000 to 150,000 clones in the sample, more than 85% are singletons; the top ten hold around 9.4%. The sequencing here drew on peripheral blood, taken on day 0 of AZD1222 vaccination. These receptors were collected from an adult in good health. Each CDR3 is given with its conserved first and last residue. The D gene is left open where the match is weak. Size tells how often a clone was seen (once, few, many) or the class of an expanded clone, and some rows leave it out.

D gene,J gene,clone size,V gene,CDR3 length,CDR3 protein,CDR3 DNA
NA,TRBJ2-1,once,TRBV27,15,CASRDREGIYNEQFF,TGTGCCAGCAGGGACAGGGAGGGCATATACAATGAGCAGTTCTTC
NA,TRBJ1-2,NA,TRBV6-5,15,CASRPAPVVLWGYTF,TGTGCCAGCAGACCCGCCCCTGTCGTTCTTTGGGGCTACACCTTC
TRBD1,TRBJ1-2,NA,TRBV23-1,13,CASSQLQGSGYTF,TGCGCCAGCAGTCAATTACAGGGGTCGGGCTACACCTTC
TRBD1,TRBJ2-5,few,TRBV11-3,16,CASSEWTGWGQETQYF,TGTGCCAGCAGCGAGTGGACAGGGTGGGGGCAAGAGACCCAGTACTTC
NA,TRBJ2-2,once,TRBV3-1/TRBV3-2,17,CASSQERWDTHTGELFF,TGTGCCAGCAGCCAAGAACGATGGGACACACACACCGGGGAGCTGTTTTTT
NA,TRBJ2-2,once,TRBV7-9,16,CASSLSRDWTSGELFF,TGTGCCAGCAGCTTATCCCGGGACTGGACTTCTGGGGAGCTGTTTTTT
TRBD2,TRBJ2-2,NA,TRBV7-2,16,CASSFIAGANTGELFF,TGTGCCAGCAGCTTCATCGCGGGGGCGAACACCGGGGAGCTGTTTTTT
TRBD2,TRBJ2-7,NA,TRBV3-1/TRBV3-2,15,CASANSKGTSYEQYF,TGTGCCAGCGCGAATAGTAAAGGGACTAGCTACGAGCAGTACTTC
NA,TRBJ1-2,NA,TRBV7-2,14,CASSKDSLGYGYTF,TGTGCCAGCAGCAAGGACAGCCTTGGCTATGGCTACACCTTC
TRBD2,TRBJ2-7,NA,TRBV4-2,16,CASSPKTSGVLNEQYF,TGTGCCAGCAGCCCCAAGACTAGCGGGGTGCTCAACGAGCAGTACTTC
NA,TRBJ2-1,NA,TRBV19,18,CASSIFPGDLGRYNEQFF,TGTGCCAGTAGTATATTTCCCGGGGACCTTGGGCGGTACAATGAGCAGTTCTTC
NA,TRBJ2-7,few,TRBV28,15,CASSLSPGTRYEQYF,TGTGCCAGCAGTTTATCTCCGGGAACCCGCTACGAGCAGTACTTC
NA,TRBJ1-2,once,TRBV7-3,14,CASSLAGATYGYTF,TGTGCCAGCAGCTTAGCCGGGGCAACCTATGGCTACACCTTC
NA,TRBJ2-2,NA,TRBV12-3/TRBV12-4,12,CASSLGTGELFF,TGTGCCAGCAGTTTAGGTACCGGGGAGCTGTTTTTT
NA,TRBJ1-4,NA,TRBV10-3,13,CAIRGSKGEKLFF,TGTGCCATTCGAGGGTCTAAGGGGGAAAAACTGTTTTTT
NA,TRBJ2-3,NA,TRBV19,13,CASSIEVTDTQYF,TGTGCCAGTAGTATAGAGGTCACAGATACGCAGTATTTT
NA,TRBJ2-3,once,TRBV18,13,CASSPRGTDTQYF,TGTGCCAGCTCACCACGAGGCACAGATACGCAGTATTTT
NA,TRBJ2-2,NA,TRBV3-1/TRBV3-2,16,CASRLVRGMNTGELFF,TGTGCCAGCAGGCTGGTGAGAGGGATGAACACCGGGGAGCTGTTTTTT
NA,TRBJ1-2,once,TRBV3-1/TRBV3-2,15,CASSQVGDRSYGYTF,TGTGCCAGCAGCCAAGTTGGGGATAGATCGTATGGCTACACCTTC
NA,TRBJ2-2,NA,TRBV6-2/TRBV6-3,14,CASSYRGGTGELFF,TGTGCCAGCAGTTACAGGGGGGGGACCGGGGAGCTGTTTTTT
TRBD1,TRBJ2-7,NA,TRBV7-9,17,CASSLIGGGTGTYEQYF,TGTGCCAGCAGCTTAATCGGAGGGGGGACAGGGACCTACGAGCAGTACTTC
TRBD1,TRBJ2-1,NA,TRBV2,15,CASLGGTGGGYEQFF,TGTGCCAGCCTGGGAGGGACAGGGGGCGGGTATGAGCAGTTCTTC
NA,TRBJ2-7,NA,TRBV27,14,CASSLGQGFYEQYF,TGTGCCAGCAGTTTAGGGCAGGGGTTCTACGAGCAGTACTTC
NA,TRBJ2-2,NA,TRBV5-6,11,CASSEHGELFF,TGTGCCAGCAGCGAGCACGGGGAGCTGTTTTTT